This TCR beta chain was observed in a study of cytomegalovirus exposure and HLA in healthy donors. Study-level results: The study flagged around 150 TCR beta chains as cytomegalovirus-associated.

Germline V lookup: CDR1 WNHNN, CDR2 SYGVQD (reference sequence). The CDR3 runs to 16 residues. Trimming took 4 bases from V and 5 from J; bases not matched to a gene: 12. The PCR made use of 60 Vbeta and 13 Jbeta primers. The repertoire was sequenced with immunoSEQ multiplex PCR; TCRdb's copy has only in-frame clones and lacks some. The sample table sets out around 53,000 clones. As regards this clone: Its specificity is not known.

Sequenced material: PBMCs. The sequence was obtained from a man between 18 and 35 years old in good health and CMV-seropositive. The genes are TRBV10-1 and TRBJ2-5; the match to TRBD1 covers 8 bases. CDR3 loop: CASSAGTGLQWETQYF. The CDR3 nucleotides read TGCGCCAGCAGTGCCGGGACAGGCCTTCAGTGGGAGACCCAGTACTTC.